Sequencing of this TCR beta chain was carried out in a study of patients and donors after allogeneic stem cell transplantation. TCRdb processed the RT-PCR reads anew with MiXCR; each CDR3 protein has one entry. The sample consists of fewer than 25,000 distinct CDR3 sequences, roughly 43% of them appearing once. This TCR was sampled from a human donor who was either an allogeneic HSCT recipient or a stem cell or donor lymphocyte infusion donor (not recorded which). It is not recorded whose cells these are; they may come from a transplant donor. Sequencing used blood, either unsorted or a sorted T cell fraction (not recorded which).

The CDR3: CASVRTHNQPQHF. CDR3 in DNA: TGTGCCAGTGTACGGACCCACAATCAGCCCCAGCATTTT. The chain uses TRBV28 and TRBJ1-5; no reliable D call. Germline CDR1 and CDR2: MDHEN and SYDVKM. This CDR3 has 13 amino acids. V lost 9 bases to trimming and J lost 3 bases, with 12 bases between them.